This is a list of T cell receptor beta chains from one sample in a study of blood T cell repertoires in COVID-19. The assay was immunoSEQ multiplex PCR, and TCRdb's table has in-frame clones only and misses some. The sample lists some 120,000 clones, 84% occurring once. Specimen: peripheral blood. The receptors were gathered from a human donor in a cohort sampled during active COVID-19. Each CDR3 is given with its conserved first and last residue. The order of the fields is V gene, clone size, J gene, D gene, CDR3 protein, CDR3 DNA. A D gene is named only where the DNA matches it firmly. Rows give clone size only sometimes, using once, few, many, or a class for an expanded clone.

TRBV19	.	TRBJ2-1	.	CASRAWGWDNEQFF	TGTGCCAGTAGGGCATGGGGCTGGGATAATGAGCAGTTCTTC
TRBV9	.	TRBJ1-3	.	CASSALIDGQITLSSGNTIYF	TGTGCCAGCAGCGCCCTTATCGACGGACAAATTACCTTAAGCTCTGGAAACACCATATATTTT
TRBV2	few	TRBJ2-7	.	CASRSEAGRPYEQYF	TGTGCCAGCAGGAGCGAGGCGGGGCGCCCCTACGAGCAGTACTTC
TRBV11-2	once	TRBJ1-4	.	CASSVNGGEKLFF	TGTGCCAGCAGCGTTAATGGGGGCGAAAAACTGTTTTTT
TRBV30	.	TRBJ2-6	.	CAWSVYLRGSSGANVLTF	TGTGCCTGGAGTGTGTACCTGCGGGGTTCTTCCGGGGCCAACGTCCTGACTTTC
TRBV4-1	.	TRBJ2-1	.	CASSLSPGGLSNEQFF	TGCGCCAGCAGCCTGTCGCCGGGGGGCCTCTCCAATGAGCAGTTCTTC
TRBV9	.	TRBJ2-3	.	CASSVGGGRTDTQYF	TGTGCCAGCAGCGTGGGCGGGGGCCGCACAGATACGCAGTATTTT
TRBV3-1/TRBV3-2	.	TRBJ2-7	TRBD1	CASSPDRAPYEQYF	TGTGCCAGCAGCCCGGACAGGGCCCCCTACGAGCAGTACTTC
TRBV7-6	.	TRBJ2-6	.	CASSKKLMGANVLTF	TGTGCCAGCAGCAAAAAACTGATGGGGGCCAACGTCCTGACTTTC
TRBV9	.	TRBJ1-1	.	CASSVESYTEAFF	TGTGCCAGCAGCGTAGAATCGTACACTGAAGCTTTCTTT
TRBV5-6	.	TRBJ2-1	TRBD1	CASSGDRGNEQFF	TGTGCCAGCAGCGGGGACAGGGGAAATGAGCAGTTCTTC
TRBV19	.	TRBJ1-4	.	CASSMSGVGEKLFF	TGTGCCAGTAGTATGTCGGGGGTTGGGGAAAAACTGTTTTTT
TRBV19	.	TRBJ2-3	.	CASSIDSSTDTQYF	TGTGCCAGTAGTATAGACTCTAGCACAGATACGCAGTATTTT
TRBV10-2	.	TRBJ2-6	.	CASSDLTGANVLTF	TGCGCCAGCAGTGACCTGACAGGGGCCAACGTCCTGACTTTC
TRBV4-1	.	TRBJ1-2	.	CASSQDRGRGYTF	TGCGCCAGCAGCCAAGACAGGGGCAGGGGCTACACCTTC
TRBV6-5	.	TRBJ1-1	.	CASSYITGTMNTEAFF	TGTGCCAGCAGTTATATCACCGGGACAATGAACACTGAAGCTTTCTTT
TRBV2	few	TRBJ2-7	.	CASSPPERYEQYF	TGTGCCAGCAGTCCCCCGGAGCGCTACGAGCAGTACTTC
TRBV11-2	few	TRBJ1-1	.	CASSLEVRGAAFF	TGTGCCAGCAGCTTAGAGGTCCGGGGGGCTGCTTTCTTT
TRBV7-2	.	TRBJ2-2	TRBD2	CASSPPVALRGGSAGELFF	TGTGCCAGCAGCCCCCCCGTCGCCCTTCGGGGGGGAAGCGCCGGGGAGCTGTTTTTT
TRBV4-1	few	TRBJ2-3	TRBD2	CASSQVWGGVTDTQYF	TGCGCCAGCAGCCAAGTATGGGGGGGGGTCACAGATACGCAGTATTTT
TRBV5-4	.	TRBJ2-3	TRBD2	CASSPGGAGDTQYF	TGTGCCAGCAGCCCCGGGGGGGCCGGAGATACGCAGTATTTT